Below are 21 T cell receptor beta chains sequenced from a single sample in a study of T cells in localized non-small cell lung cancer. Profiling relied on immunoSEQ multiplex PCR, and the TCRdb table lists in-frame clones only, not all of them. The sample lists some 24,000 clones, 86% seen once, with roughly 6.2% in the top ten. This sample comprised peripheral blood, obtained before any cancer treatment. All receptors come from a male donor aged 60 or older with stage II squamous cell lung carcinoma.

The chain employs TRBV6-1 and TRBJ2-6; 11 bases map to TRBD2. V was pared by 4 bases and J by 0 bases, with 2 bases of the junction left unmatched. Germline V gene lookup returns CDR1 MNHNS and CDR2 SASEGT. The CDR3 has 17 residues. CDR3 sequence (DNA): TGTGCCAGCAGTGTACTAGCGGGGGACTCTGGGGCCAACGTCCTGACTTTC. It encodes CASSVLAGDSGANVLTF.

The chain couples TRBV6-6 to TRBJ2-2; 9 bases map to TRBD1. The CDR3 has 15 amino acids. Trimming removed 6 bases from V and 5 bases from J; junction bases left unmatched: 7. CDR1 is MNHNY and CDR2 is SVGAGI in the germline V gene (reference sequence). The CDR3 protein is CASRKTGGRTGELFF. In nucleotides, the CDR3 is TGTGCCAGCAGGAAAACAGGGGGCCGGACCGGGGAGCTGTTTTTT.

The rearrangement uses TRBV6-5 and TRBJ2-5, with D hard to call. Trimming left V 6 bases short and J 12 bases short, with 17 bases between. The CDR3 sequence is 12 residues long. Germline CDR1 and CDR2: MNHEY and SVGAGI. The CDR3: CASSRTPLPEYF. CDR3 sequence (DNA): TGTGCCAGCAGCCGAACGCCCCTACCCGAGTACTTC.

This clone was found a few times. This chain joins TRBV19 and TRBJ1-1; TRBD1 might be the D (6 bases). CDR3 length equals 15 residues. Germline V gene lookup returns CDR1 LNHDA and CDR2 SQIVND (reference sequence). V lost 3 bases and J lost 9, with 20 bases in between. The CDR3 DNA follows: TGTGCCAGTAGTATGGCAGGGGATCAATCCAATAAAGCTTTCTTT. Protein: CASSMAGDQSNKAFF.

The V gene is TRBV7-9, the J gene TRBJ1-6; maybe TRBD1 (6 bases). Deletions cut 1 base from V and 7 bases from J, with 8 bases between. Germline CDR1 is SEHNR and CDR2 is FQNEAQ (reference sequence). This CDR3 has 14 residues. Here the CDR3 DNA reads TGTGCCAGCAGCTTAGAACAGGGCAATTCACCCCTCCACTTT. It encodes CASSLEQGNSPLHF. Full variable domain (rest looked up from reference TRBV7-9 and TRBJ1-6): DTGVSQNPRHKITKRGQNVTFRCDPISEHNRLYWYRQTLGQGPEFLTYFQNEAQLEKSRLLSDRFSAERPKGSFSTLEIQRTEQGDSAMYLCASSLEQGNSPLHFGNGTRLTVT.

The J gene is TRBJ1-1, the V gene TRBV11-3; D is unresolved. The CDR3 is 15 amino acids. Per germline, CDR1 SGHNT and CDR2 YENEEA. The ends were cut back, 5 bases at V and 5 bases at J, with 18 bases in the middle. The CDR3 here is CASSPNEVGGTEAFF. The CDR3 coding sequence is TGTGCCAGCAGCCCTAATGAAGTAGGAGGTACTGAAGCTTTCTTT. Full variable domain (missing parts from reference TRBV11-3 and TRBJ1-1): EAGVVQSPRYKIIEKKQPVAFWCNPISGHNTLYWYLQNLGQGPELLIRYENEEAVDDSQLPKDRFSAERLKGVDSTLKIQPAELGDSAVYLCASSPNEVGGTEAFFGQGTRLTVV.

The rearrangement uses TRBV5-8 and TRBJ2-7; tentatively, D is TRBD1 or TRBD2 (5 bases each). CDR3 length: 16 amino acids. The germline V and J ends were trimmed by 1 base and 9 bases, with 23 bases remaining between them. Germline values: CDR1 SGHTS, CDR2 YDEGEE. In nucleotides, the CDR3 is TGTGCCAGCAGCTTGCTTAGTAGGGGAGCTACGAGTCGGCAGTACTTC. Translating it yields CASSLLSRGATSRQYF.

V gene TRBV30 combines with J gene TRBJ1-6; the D is unclear. The V gene lost 0 bases and the J gene lost 10 bases, with 16 bases spanning the gap. In germline, CDR1 is GTSNPN, CDR2 SVGIG (reference sequence). The CDR3 totals 15 residues. The DNA of the CDR3 is TGTGCCTGGAGTGTACTGGGTAGAAGTTGGTCACCCCTCCACTTT. Translation gives CAWSVLGRSWSPLHF.

The rearrangement links TRBV25-1 to TRBJ1-2, with D possibly being TRBD1 (5 bases). This CDR3 has 16 amino acids. Trimming left V 4 bases short and J 4 bases short, with 19 bases between. The germline V gene encodes CDR1 MGHDK and CDR2 SYGVNS. CDR3 amino acids: CASSGFRAGGRYGYTF. The CDR3 DNA follows: TGTGCCAGCAGTGGTTTCAGGGCTGGGGGTCGCTATGGCTACACCTTC.

Concerning this clone itself: The same CDR3 is also encoded by other DNA sequences in this sample. V usage is TRBV6-1 and J usage is TRBJ2-6, with D tentatively TRBD1 (5 bases). The length of the CDR3 is 15 residues. Per the germline V gene, CDR1 is MNHNS and CDR2 is SASEGT. V dropped 9 bases and J dropped 1 base, with 13 bases sitting between them. CDR3 protein: CASSRVLSGANVLTF. Here the CDR3 DNA reads TGTGCCAGTAGCAGGGTTCTTTCTGGGGCCAACGTCCTGACTTTC.

The gene calls are TRBV9 and TRBJ2-1; D is possibly TRBD1 or TRBD2 (5 bases each). Germline CDR1 reads SGDLS; CDR2 reads YYNGEE. There are 13 residues in the CDR3. V was pared by 2 bases and J by 8 bases, with 11 bases between. The CDR3 nucleotides read TGTGCCAGCAGCGTGAGGGGAGTAGATGAGCAGTTCTTC. This codes for CASSVRGVDEQFF.

This clone has a handful of counts. The J gene is TRBJ2-7, the V gene TRBV5-4, with D possibly being TRBD2 (6 bases). V shed 3 bases and J shed 4 bases, with 14 bases lying between them. This CDR3 has 14 residues. CDR1 is SGHNT, CDR2 YYREEE, per germline (reference sequence). The CDR3 nucleotides are TGTGCCAGCAGCTCCCCGTCCGGGGGATACGAGCAGTACTTC. Translating it yields CASSSPSGGYEQYF.

J is TRBJ1-5 and V is TRBV6-5, with D possibly matching TRBD1 (5 bases). The CDR3 is made up of 13 amino acids. The ends were cut back, 2 bases at V and 6 bases at J, with 8 bases in the middle. Germline lookup yields CDR1 MNHEY and CDR2 SVGAGI. The CDR3 region is CASSYGTSQPQHF. The DNA of the CDR3 is TGTGCCAGCAGTTACGGGACGAGTCAGCCCCAGCATTTT.

The rearrangement uses TRBV2 and TRBJ1-5; unclear D gene. The CDR3 length is 15 residues. Trimming left V 1 base short and J 3 bases short, with 10 bases between. Germline-derived CDR1 and CDR2 are SNHLY and FYNNEI. This CDR3 is CASSEERSNNQPQHF. The CDR3 coding sequence is TGTGCCAGCAGTGAAGAGCGGTCAAACAATCAGCCCCAGCATTTT.

The rearrangement links TRBV7-9 to TRBJ1-1, with TRBD1 as a possible D gene (5 bases). V shed 8 bases and J shed 2 bases, with 12 bases lying between them. CDR3 length: 13 amino acids. Germline V lookup: CDR1 SEHNR, CDR2 FQNEAQ (reference sequence). In DNA, the CDR3 is TGTGCCAGCTCGGCAGGGATAAACACTGAAGCTTTCTTT. It yields the protein CASSAGINTEAFF.

This chain joins TRBV11-3 and TRBJ2-7, with a weak D call TRBD1 (5 bases). V lost 5 bases and J lost 3, with 11 bases in between. Per germline, CDR1 SGHNT and CDR2 YENEEA. The CDR3 runs 13 residues. CDR3 sequence (DNA): TGTGCCAGCAGCATCAGGGATAGCTACGAGCAGTACTTC. It yields the protein CASSIRDSYEQYF.

The chain combines TRBV7-9 with TRBJ2-7; D is unclear. The V end lost 5 bases, the J end lost 5 bases, and 16 bases lay between the germline ends. This CDR3 contains 14 residues. The V gene's germline CDR1 is SEHNR and CDR2 FQNEAQ (reference sequence). CDR3 sequence (DNA): TGTGCCAGCAGCCCCACAGAGCCTTCGCACGAGCAGTACTTC. This codes for CASSPTEPSHEQYF.

This chain links TRBV11-3 with TRBJ2-1; D not certain. The V gene's germline CDR1 is SGHNT and CDR2 YENEEA. The CDR3 runs 13 residues. V shed 5 bases and J shed 0 bases, with 5 bases lying between them. The DNA of the CDR3 is TGTGCCAGCAGCCCCCCCTCCTACAATGAGCAGTTCTTC. This codes for CASSPPSYNEQFF.

The rearrangement uses TRBV11-3 and TRBJ2-1; 7 bases fit TRBD1. Germline loops: CDR1 SGHNT, CDR2 YENEEA. The CDR3 length is 14 residues. Trimming took 1 base from V and 7 from J; bases not matched to a gene: 4. The CDR3 region is CASSLGPQGNEQFF. For the CDR3, the DNA is TGTGCCAGCAGCTTAGGCCCACAGGGGAATGAGCAGTTCTTC.

The chain has TRBV7-8 and TRBJ1-1, with D maybe TRBD1 (5 bases). The V and J ends lost 2 bases and 2 bases respectively, with 21 bases between them. Looked up from germline, CDR1 is SGHVS and CDR2 is FQNEAQ. This CDR3 spans 18 amino acids. The CDR3 DNA sequence: TGTGCCAGCAGCTTAAATTCCGTCAAGGGGTCAGGAAACACTGAAGCTTTCTTT. This translates into CASSLNSVKGSGNTEAFF.

J is TRBJ1-2 and V is TRBV19; the D is unclear. Trimming left V 0 bases short and J 2 bases short, with 10 bases between. Germline CDR1 is LNHDA and CDR2 is SQIVND (reference sequence). The CDR3 extends over 15 amino acids. The chain's CDR3 is CASSIDPVGNYGYTF. The CDR3 DNA reads as TGTGCCAGTAGTATAGATCCCGTCGGAAACTATGGCTACACCTTC.